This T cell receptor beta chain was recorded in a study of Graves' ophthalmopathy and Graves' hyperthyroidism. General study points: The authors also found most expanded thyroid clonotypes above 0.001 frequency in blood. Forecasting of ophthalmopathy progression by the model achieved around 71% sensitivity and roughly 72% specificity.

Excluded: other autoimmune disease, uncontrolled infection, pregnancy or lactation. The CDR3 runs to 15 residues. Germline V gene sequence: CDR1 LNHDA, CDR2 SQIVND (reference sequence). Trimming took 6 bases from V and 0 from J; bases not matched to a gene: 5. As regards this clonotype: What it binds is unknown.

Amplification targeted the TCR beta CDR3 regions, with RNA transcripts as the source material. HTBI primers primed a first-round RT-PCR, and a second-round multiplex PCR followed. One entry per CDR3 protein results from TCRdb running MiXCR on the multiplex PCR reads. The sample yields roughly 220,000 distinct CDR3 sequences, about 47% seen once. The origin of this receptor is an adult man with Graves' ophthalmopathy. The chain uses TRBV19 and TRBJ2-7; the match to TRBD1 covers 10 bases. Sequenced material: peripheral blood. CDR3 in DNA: TGTGCCAGTAGCCCGGGACAGGGGCACTCCTACGAGCAGTACTTC. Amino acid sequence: CASSPGQGHSYEQYF.